Listed here are 20 T cell receptor beta chains from one sample, sequenced in a study of vaccination and CD4 T cells after COVID-19. Treatment specified: roughly ten-day PBMC culture with coronavirus spike peptide pools or control peptides (ViraFEST assay). Antigens of these TCRs are unknown. Cultured CD4+ T cell DNA underwent sequencing with the Oncomine TCR Beta short-read assay. TCRdb redid the calling of the PCR reads with MiXCR, one entry per CDR3 protein. The sample lists approximately 19,000 distinct CDR3 sequences, around 50% occurring once. Sequenced input: CD4+ T cells from blood, cultured in vitro. Source of these receptors: a human donor who had recovered from COVID-19.

This clonotype occurred a few times. This rearrangement joins TRBV28 to TRBJ1-5, with 8 bases fitting TRBD1. In germline, CDR1 is MDHEN, CDR2 SYDVKM. CDR3 size: 13 residues. The V and J ends lost 4 bases and 6 bases, in that order; junction bases with no gene match: 2. The CDR3 sequence is CASSWTGSQPQHF. CDR3 nucleotides: TGTGCCAGCAGTTGGACAGGGAGTCAGCCCCAGCATTTT. The full variable domain, rest sourced from reference TRBV28 and TRBJ1-5, is DVKVTQSSRYLVKRTGEKVFLECVQDMDHENMFWYRQDPGLGLRLIYFSYDVKMKEKGDIPEGYSVSREKKERFSLILESASTNQTSMYLCASSWTGSQPQHFGDGTRLSIL.

This chain uses TRBV2 with TRBJ1-5; TRBD1 agrees at 11 bases. Germline CDR1 reads SNHLY; CDR2 reads FYNNEI. The V and J ends lost 5 bases and 6 bases, in that order; junction bases with no gene match: 6. The CDR3 spans 15 residues. The CDR3 sequence: CASSLGQGAVQPQHF. CDR3 DNA sequence: TGTGCCAGCAGTCTCGGACAGGGGGCGGTTCAGCCCCAGCATTTT.

Only a few counts were recorded for this clonotype. The CDR3 protein is CASSGRAGGETQYF. CDR3 nucleotides: TGTGCCAGCAGCGGCCGTGCCGGGGGAGAGACCCAGTACTTC. This chain uses TRBV11-3 with TRBJ2-5; a weak D match, TRBD2 (6 bases). From germline, CDR1 is SGHNT and CDR2 YENEEA. Trimming left V 5 bases short and J 4 bases short, with 14 bases between. This CDR3 contains 14 residues.

The chain carries TRBV3-1 and TRBJ1-5; D unclear. Between the trimmed V and J ends, which lost 4 bases and 2 bases, there was a span of 9 bases. Germline CDR1 is LGHDT and CDR2 is YNNKEL (reference sequence). CDR3 size: 14 residues. The CDR3 reads CASSLGLGNQPQHF. Here the CDR3 DNA reads TGTGCCAGCAGCCTCGGCCTCGGCAATCAGCCCCAGCATTTT.

This rearrangement joins TRBV7-2 to TRBJ1-4; weak D call: TRBD1 (6 bases). Germline V gene data show CDR1 as SGHTA and CDR2 as FQGNSA. There are 15 residues in the CDR3. V was cut by 5 bases and J by 6 bases, with 16 bases left in between. CDR3 residues: CASSRGGASDEKLFF. In DNA, the CDR3 is TGTGCCAGCAGCAGAGGGGGGGCGTCGGATGAAAAACTGTTTTTT.

The V gene is TRBV11-2, the J gene TRBJ2-5, with 9 positions matching TRBD1. The ends lost 5 bases at V and 5 bases at J; junction bases unmatched: 6. The CDR3 runs 14 residues. The germline CDR1 and CDR2 sequences are SGHAT and FQNNGV. In DNA, the CDR3 is TGTGCCAGCAGCACAGTAGGACAGGGGGAGACCCAGTACTTC. It translates to CASSTVGQGETQYF.

This clonotype occurred a few times. The rearrangement joins TRBV11-2 to TRBJ2-1; 12 positions match TRBD1. The ends lost 5 bases at V and 0 bases at J; junction bases unmatched: 11. The CDR3 consists of 19 residues. In germline, CDR1 is SGHAT, CDR2 FQNNGV. The CDR3 sequence: CASSPGTGGPLSSYNEQFF. CDR3 DNA: TGTGCCAGCAGCCCCGGGACAGGGGGCCCCCTCAGCTCCTACAATGAGCAGTTCTTC.

This chain joins TRBV27 and TRBJ1-2; 8 bases map to TRBD1. V trimming: 6 bases; J trimming: 4 bases; junction bases outside the gene matches: 4. Looked up from germline, CDR1 is MNHEY and CDR2 is SMNVEV (reference sequence). The CDR3 has 13 residues. CDR3 in DNA: TGTGCCAGCAGAGGGACAGGCCGCTATGGCTACACCTTC. Protein product: CASRGTGRYGYTF.

This clonotype was seen a handful of times. The chain joins TRBV20-1 to TRBJ1-2; perhaps TRBD1 as D (5 bases). Germline CDR1 DFQATT, CDR2 SNEGSKA (reference sequence). V dropped 3 bases and J dropped 0 bases, with 11 bases sitting between them. The CDR3 extends over 14 amino acids. In nucleotides, the CDR3 is TGCAGTGCTAGCCCGGGACGGACTAACTATGGCTACACCTTC. Encoded protein: CSASPGRTNYGYTF.

The rearrangement joins TRBV6-1 to TRBJ2-3; possible D gene TRBD2, 5 bases. Germline CDR1 MNHNS, CDR2 SASEGT. Trimming removed 6 bases at V and 1 base at J, with 14 bases between. The CDR3 is 15 residues long. CDR3 sequence (DNA): TGTGCCAGCAGCCTAAGGGAGCCTGGCACAGATACGCAGTATTTT. It codes for CASSLREPGTDTQYF.

This chain joins TRBV11-2 and TRBJ2-7, with D possibly being TRBD2 (6 bases). Germline values: CDR1 SGHAT, CDR2 FQNNGV. Trimming left V 4 bases short and J 3 bases short, with 7 bases between. This CDR3 contains 12 residues. The CDR3, as DNA: TGTGCCAGCAGCTCCGGGGGCTACGAGCAGTACTTC. The encoded protein is CASSSGGYEQYF.

This rearrangement joins TRBV20-1 to TRBJ2-5; maybe TRBD2 (6 bases). The CDR3 loop spans 15 amino acids. V lost 3 bases to trimming and J lost 1 base, with 15 bases between them. Per germline, CDR1 DFQATT and CDR2 SNEGSKA (reference sequence). CDR3 in DNA: TGCAGTGCTAGGGGGGTAGGGCGGGGCCAAGAGACCCAGTACTTC. Translation gives CSARGVGRGQETQYF.

This clonotype occurred a few times. The rearrangement uses TRBV6-1 and TRBJ1-4; D is possibly TRBD1 (6 bases). The germline V gene has CDR1 MNHNS and CDR2 SASEGT. V was cut by 6 bases and J by 8 bases, with 22 bases left in between. The CDR3 has 16 amino acids. The CDR3 protein is CASSRDVLGAREKLFF. CDR3 in DNA: TGTGCCAGCAGCCGCGACGTTTTGGGGGCAAGGGAAAAACTGTTTTTT.

This chain joins TRBV11-2 and TRBJ1-2; TRBD1 agrees at 8 bases. After removal of 3 bases from V and 4 bases from J, the junction contained 7 bases not matched to a gene. Germline V lookup: CDR1 SGHAT, CDR2 FQNNGV. The length of the CDR3 is 15 residues. CDR3 protein: CASSLGTGSSYGYTF. The CDR3 region has the DNA TGTGCCAGCAGCTTGGGGACAGGATCGAGCTATGGCTACACCTTC.

The V call is TRBV7-7, the J call TRBJ2-5, with D unclear. Per the germline V gene, CDR1 is SSHAT and CDR2 is FNYEAQ (reference sequence). Trimming shortened V by 1 base and J by 2 bases, and 8 bases separated the two germline ends. The CDR3 loop spans 14 amino acids. CDR3 in amino acids: CASSLGWVQETQYF. CDR3 DNA sequence: TGTGCCAGCAGCTTAGGATGGGTTCAAGAGACCCAGTACTTC. Full variable domain (outside the CDR3, taken from reference TRBV7-7 and TRBJ2-5): GAGVSQSPRYKVTKRGQDVTLRCDPISSHATLYWYQQALGQGPEFLTYFNYEAQPDKSGLPSDRFSAERPEGSISTLTIQRTEQRDSAMYRCASSLGWVQETQYFGPGTRLLVL.

This chain joins TRBV6-2 or TRBV6-3 and TRBJ1-1; D remains ambiguous. From germline, CDR1 is MNHEY and CDR2 SVGEGT. The CDR3 is made up of 13 amino acids. The V end was cut by 0 bases, the J end by 5 bases, with 7 bases between. Here the CDR3 DNA reads TGTGCCAGCAGTTACTCGGTCGGTACTGAAGCTTTCTTT. Translation: CASSYSVGTEAFF.

This sequence joins TRBV28 and TRBJ2-2; D remains unclear. V gave up 8 bases and J gave up 2 bases, with 9 bases separating them. CDR1 MDHEN and CDR2 SYDVKM come from the germline V gene. The CDR3 consists of 13 residues. The CDR3: CASYSPNTGELFF. The CDR3, as DNA: TGTGCCAGCTATAGTCCCAACACCGGGGAGCTGTTTTTT.

The V call is TRBV28, the J call TRBJ1-5, with D perhaps matching TRBD1 (5 bases). The CDR3 loop spans 14 amino acids. Deletions cut 4 bases from V and 7 bases from J, with 14 bases between. Per the germline V gene, CDR1 is MDHEN and CDR2 is SYDVKM. As DNA, the CDR3 is TGTGCCAGCAGTTCGGGACCGGGAGGGCAGCCCCAGCATTTT. It is translated as CASSSGPGGQPQHF.

This clonotype has more than one count but fewer than ten. V and J are TRBV6-5 and TRBJ1-2; D perhaps matches TRBD1 (5 bases). The V and J ends lost 2 bases and 4 bases respectively, with 11 bases between them. This CDR3 comprises 14 residues. The V gene's germline CDR1 is MNHEY and CDR2 SVGAGI. In DNA form, the CDR3 reads TGTGCCAGCAGTTACGGGGGTGTTACCTATGGCTACACCTTC. It codes for CASSYGGVTYGYTF.

The chain joins TRBV5-1 to TRBJ1-5; D is ambiguous. V lost 0 bases and J lost 0, with 7 bases in between. This CDR3 comprises 15 residues. Per germline, CDR1 SGHRS and CDR2 YFSETQ. In nucleotides, the CDR3 is TGCGCCAGCAGCTTGGACAGTATTAGCAATCAGCCCCAGCATTTT. It encodes CASSLDSISNQPQHF.